This T cell receptor beta chain was profiled in a study of a mutant IDH1 vaccine in newly diagnosed glioma. In the case of this clone: Its antigen is as yet unknown. One junction end does not reproduce the germline sequence, and a read error may be involved.

As for time point: week 5, during vaccination. Alongside topical imiquimod, each dose of vaccine comprised 300 ug of mutant IDH1 20-mer peptide. The CDR3 is 13 amino acids. The germline V gene encodes CDR1 SGHAT and CDR2 FQNNGV. Measured with immunoSEQ multiplex PCR; TCRdb has only the in-frame clones, and not every one. Of roughly 40,000 clones detected, approximately 90% appear once; the ten largest clones hold over 2%. The TCR was taken from a man aged 45-60 years with glioma. The sequenced sample was PBMCs, obtained from a glioma patient whose treatment included an IDH1 peptide vaccine. This chain uses TRBV11-2 with TRBJ2-7, with D unclear. The CDR3 reads CASSRRASNEQYF. The DNA of the CDR3 is TGTGCCAGCAGTCGCCGAGCCTCCAACGAGCAGTACTTC.